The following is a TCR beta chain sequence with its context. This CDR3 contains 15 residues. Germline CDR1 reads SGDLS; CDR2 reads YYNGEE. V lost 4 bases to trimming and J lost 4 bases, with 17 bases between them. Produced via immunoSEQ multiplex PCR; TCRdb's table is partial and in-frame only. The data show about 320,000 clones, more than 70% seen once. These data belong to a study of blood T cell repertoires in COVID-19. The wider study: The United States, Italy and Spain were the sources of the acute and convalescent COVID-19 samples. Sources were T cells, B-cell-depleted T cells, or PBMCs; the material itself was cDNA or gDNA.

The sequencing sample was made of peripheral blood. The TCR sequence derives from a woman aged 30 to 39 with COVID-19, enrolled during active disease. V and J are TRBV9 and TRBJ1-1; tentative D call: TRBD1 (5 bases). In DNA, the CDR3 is TGTGCCAGCAGCCAAGCGGGGACCTGGGGCACTGAAGCTTTCTTT. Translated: CASSQAGTWGTEAFF.